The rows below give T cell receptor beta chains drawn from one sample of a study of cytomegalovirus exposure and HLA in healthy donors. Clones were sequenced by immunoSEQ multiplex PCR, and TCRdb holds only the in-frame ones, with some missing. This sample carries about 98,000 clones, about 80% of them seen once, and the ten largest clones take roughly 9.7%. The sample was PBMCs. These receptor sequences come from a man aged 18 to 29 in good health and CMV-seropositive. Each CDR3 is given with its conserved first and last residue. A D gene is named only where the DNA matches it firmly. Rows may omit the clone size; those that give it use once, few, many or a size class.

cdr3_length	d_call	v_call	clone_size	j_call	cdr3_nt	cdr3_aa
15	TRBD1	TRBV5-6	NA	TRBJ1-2	TGTGCCAGCAGACCGACAGGGAGTAGCGGATATGGCTACACCTTC	CASRPTGSSGYGYTF
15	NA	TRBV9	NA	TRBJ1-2	TGTGCCAGCAGCGTAGGGGGTCAGGGCGGCTATGGCTACACCTTC	CASSVGGQGGYGYTF
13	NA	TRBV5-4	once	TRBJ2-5	TGTGCCAGCAGCTCAGGGTTTGAAGAGACCCAGTACTTC	CASSSGFEETQYF
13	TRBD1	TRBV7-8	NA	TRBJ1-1	TGTGCCAGCAGTTCTCGACAGGGGATTGAAGCTTTCTTT	CASSSRQGIEAFF
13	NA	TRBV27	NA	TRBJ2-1	TGTGCCAGCCGTTCAATCCTAGCAGGTGAGCAGTTCTTC	CASRSILAGEQFF
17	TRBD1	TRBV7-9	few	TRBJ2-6	TGTGCCAGCAGGCCCGCGACAGGGGGTACGGGGGCCAACGTCCTGACTTTC	CASRPATGGTGANVLTF
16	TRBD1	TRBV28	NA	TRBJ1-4	TGTGCCAGCAGTTTAAGAGGGGGCGGGTCTAGAGAAAAACTGTTTTTT	CASSLRGGGSREKLFF
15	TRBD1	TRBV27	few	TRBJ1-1	TGTGCCAGCAGTTCCGACAGGGGGGCGAACACTGAAGCTTTCTTT	CASSSDRGANTEAFF
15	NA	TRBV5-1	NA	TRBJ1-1	TGCGCCAGCAGCCCGAGAGGAAGAACGAACACTGAAGCTTTCTTT	CASSPRGRTNTEAFF
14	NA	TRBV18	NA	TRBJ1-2	TGTGCCAGCTCACCAGGAGCAGTAAACTATGGCTACACCTTC	CASSPGAVNYGYTF
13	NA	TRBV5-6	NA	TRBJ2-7	TGTGCCAGCAGCTTGGAGGGGATACACGAGCAGTACTTC	CASSLEGIHEQYF
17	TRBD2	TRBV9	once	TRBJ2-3	TGTGCCAGCAGCGTAGTAACTAGCGGAAGGGGGGCTGAAACGCAGTATTTT	CASSVVTSGRGAETQYF
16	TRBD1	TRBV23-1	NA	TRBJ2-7	TGCGCCAGCAGTCAGCCGGACAGGTTGGGGGACCACGAGCAGTACTTC	CASSQPDRLGDHEQYF
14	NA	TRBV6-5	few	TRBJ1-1	TGTGCCAGCAGTTACGCAGGAACGTACACTGAAGCTTTCTTT	CASSYAGTYTEAFF
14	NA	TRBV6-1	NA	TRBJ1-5	TGTGCCAGCAGTGAAACCGGGGGGGTGGTGCCCCAGCATTTT	CASSETGGVVPQHF
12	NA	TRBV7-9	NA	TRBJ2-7	TGTGCCAGCAGCCCCTACCCCTTCGAGCAGTACTTC	CASSPYPFEQYF
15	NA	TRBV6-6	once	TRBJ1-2	TGTGCCAGCAGCCGGGGGGGGCGGGTTCACTATGGCTACACCTTC	CASSRGGRVHYGYTF
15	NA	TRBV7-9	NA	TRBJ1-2	TGTGCCAGCAGCTCTACGTGGACAGATGGCTATGGCTACACCTTC	CASSSTWTDGYGYTF
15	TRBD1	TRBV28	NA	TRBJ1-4	TGTGCCAGCAGTTTTTCCGGGACAGCAGTCGAAAAACTGTTTTTT	CASSFSGTAVEKLFF
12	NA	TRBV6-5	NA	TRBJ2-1	TGTGCCAGCAGTGAAGCCGGGGATGAGCAGTTCTTC	CASSEAGDEQFF
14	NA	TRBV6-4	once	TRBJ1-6	TGTGCCAGCAGTGAGTCGGGAAACAATTCACCCCCCCACTTT	CASSESGNNSPPHF
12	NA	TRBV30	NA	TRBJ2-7	TGTGCCTGCCAACGTGGCCCGGGTGAGCAGTACTTC	CACQRGPGEQYF
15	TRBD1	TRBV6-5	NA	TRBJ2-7	TGTGCCAGCAGACCCGGACAGGGAACCTCCTACGAGCAGTACTTC	CASRPGQGTSYEQYF
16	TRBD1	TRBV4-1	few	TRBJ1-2	TGCGCCAGCAGCCAAGATTCCGGGACAGGGGCGAATGGCTACACCTTC	CASSQDSGTGANGYTF
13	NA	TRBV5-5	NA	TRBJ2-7	TGTGCCAGCAGCTGGGACACCTTCTACGAGCAGTACTTC	CASSWDTFYEQYF